These T cell receptor beta chains were read from a single sample in a study of Graves' ophthalmopathy and Graves' hyperthyroidism. TCRdb ran MiXCR on the multiplex PCR reads and lists one entry per CDR3 protein. The data show over a million distinct CDR3 sequences, with roughly 35% seen just once and 11% held by the top ten. What was sequenced was peripheral blood or thyroid tissue (not recorded which). These receptors all stem from an adult man with Graves' hyperthyroidism. Both conserved end residues are part of each CDR3.

J gene | V gene | CDR3 protein
TRBJ2-7 | TRBV19 | CASSIWTGRAYEQYF
TRBJ1-6 | TRBV7-2 | CVSSHKTGRRSYNSPLHF
TRBJ1-5 | TRBV7-6 | CARQGSGNQPQHF
TRBJ1-2 | TRBV5-4 | CASGGGREGYTF
. | TRBV7-2 | CASSLGRGLAVYEQFF
TRBJ1-2 | TRBV6-5 | CASRRTGGRGPVEYGYTF
TRBJ2-7 | TRBV7-8 | CASSQERPSYEQYF
TRBJ1-1 | TRBV9 | CASSPSTGPNTEAFF
TRBJ2-5 | TRBV10-2 | CASSEPGGGMGTQYF
TRBJ2-7 | TRBV14 | CASSQDNAGGPYEQYF
TRBJ1-2 | TRBV7-4 | CASSSRGVGANYGYTF
TRBJ2-5 | TRBV10-3 | CATSDAGLAGTQETQYF
TRBJ1-5 | TRBV29-1 | CSVTQGQFDQPQHF
TRBJ2-7 | TRBV12-3/TRBV12-4 | CASTQNPGGEQYF
TRBJ2-3 | TRBV7-9 | CASDPGTSGHTDTQYF
TRBJ2-7 | TRBV20-1 | CSATGFLPYEQYF
TRBJ1-5 | TRBV7-9 | CASRYRDQPQHF
TRBJ1-1 | TRBV3-1 | CASSHLQGVAEAFF
TRBJ2-7 | TRBV6-4 | CASRDLRGGVTYEQYF
TRBJ1-2 | TRBV20-1 | CSAATDRGGWGYTF
TRBJ2-5 | TRBV6-2/TRBV6-3 | CASRVRQGEYQETQYF
TRBJ1-5 | TRBV6-6 | CASREGSSFGPQHF
TRBJ2-7 | TRBV19 | CASSRQVQYEQYF
TRBJ1-1 | TRBV29-1 | CSCRMNTEAFF
TRBJ1-1 | TRBV5-8 | CASSLGAGRAFF
TRBJ2-7 | TRBV7-2 | CASSLEEGAEQYF
TRBJ1-1 | TRBV14 | CASSFDRGAGEAFF
TRBJ2-7 | TRBV28 | CASMVPKAGESSYEQYF
TRBJ1-6 | TRBV10-1 | CASSRTRSDSPLHF
TRBJ2-5 | TRBV20-1 | CSASALAGAQETQYF
TRBJ2-7 | TRBV4-2 | CASSQTTGEGEQYF
TRBJ2-5 | TRBV6-6 | CASSRDFQETQYF
TRBJ2-5 | TRBV2 | CASGRGTQETQYF
TRBJ1-5 | TRBV7-7 | CASSTGTPSNQPQHF
TRBJ2-5 | TRBV7-2 | CASSLVVGGETQCF
TRBJ2-7 | TRBV7-8 | CASSFPSPWGYEQYF
TRBJ1-2 | TRBV11-2 | CASSSITGAFGGYTF
TRBJ1-1 | TRBV7-2 | CASSYTGGRGLAEAFF
TRBJ1-1 | TRBV7-3 | CASSLTRGQGKAEAFF
TRBJ1-5 | TRBV12-3/TRBV12-4 | CASSKWIGGNQPQHF
TRBJ1-4 | TRBV2 | CASSETGTGAEKLFF
TRBJ1-1 | TRBV7-9 | CASSFSIPYGYTEAFF
TRBJ1-5 | TRBV14 | CTSSQDWGGSNQPQHF
TRBJ2-7 | TRBV10-3 | CAISESSGRSSYEQYF
TRBJ1-3 | TRBV9 | CASSVFGGSGNTIYF
TRBJ1-1 | TRBV24-1 | CATSGGQNTEAFF
TRBJ1-2 | TRBV20-1 | CSARDFSGGYGYTF
TRBJ2-5 | TRBV20-1 | CSASVAAAQETQYF
TRBJ1-1 | TRBV4-1 | CASSQLRTSGALNTEAFF
TRBJ1-5 | TRBV20-1 | CSALGGGYQPQHF
TRBJ2-7 | TRBV29-1 | CSVRDKSYEQYF
TRBJ1-2 | TRBV2 | CASSDRLGAHYGYTF
TRBJ1-1 | TRBV2 | CASRDRAFGTEAFF